This TCR beta chain was sequenced during a study of identical twins. Study conclusions and caveats: Zero-insertion results could be subject to partial confounding by invariant MAIT and iNKT cells.

Among all donors, each was a healthy Caucasian. Via MiXCR, TCRdb re-called the 5' RACE reads, giving one row per CDR3 protein. In the table there are about 700,000 distinct CDR3 sequences, over 8.5% of which are singletons. CDR1 and CDR2 from the germline V gene are SQVTM and ANQGSEA. The CDR3 is 15 amino acids. The V and J ends lost 6 bases and 7 bases respectively, with 21 bases between them. This clonotype was picked up a small number of times. Its antigen is currently unknown. This same sample was also taken into another study, of yellow fever vaccine responses in identical twins.

The source is a woman younger than 35 in good health. The sequencing sample was made of PBMCs. V gene TRBV29-1 combines with J gene TRBJ1-4; D is undetermined. CDR3 region: CSVAEIGGPSEKLFF. CDR3 sequence (DNA): TGCAGCGTAGCCGAGATCGGAGGGCCAAGTGAAAAACTGTTTTTT.